This T cell receptor beta chain was identified during a study of blood T cell repertoires in COVID-19. Sequenced by immunoSEQ multiplex PCR; TCRdb stores in-frame clones only, minus some. Counted here are approximately 210,000 clones, over 75% occurring once; the ten biggest clones make up approximately 5%. The CDR3 length is 17 residues. Germline V gene lookup returns CDR1 SGHTS and CDR2 YDEGEE. V lost 4 bases and J lost 2; bases outside the gene matches: 10. Sequences were obtained from peripheral blood. This clonotype was sampled from a human donor in a cohort sampled during active COVID-19. The chain carries TRBV5-8 and TRBJ2-7; 12 nucleotides agree with TRBD2. The CDR3 loop is CASSPTLASGRAYEQYF. DNA of the CDR3: TGTGCCAGCAGCCCCACCCTAGCTAGCGGGAGGGCCTACGAGCAGTACTTC.